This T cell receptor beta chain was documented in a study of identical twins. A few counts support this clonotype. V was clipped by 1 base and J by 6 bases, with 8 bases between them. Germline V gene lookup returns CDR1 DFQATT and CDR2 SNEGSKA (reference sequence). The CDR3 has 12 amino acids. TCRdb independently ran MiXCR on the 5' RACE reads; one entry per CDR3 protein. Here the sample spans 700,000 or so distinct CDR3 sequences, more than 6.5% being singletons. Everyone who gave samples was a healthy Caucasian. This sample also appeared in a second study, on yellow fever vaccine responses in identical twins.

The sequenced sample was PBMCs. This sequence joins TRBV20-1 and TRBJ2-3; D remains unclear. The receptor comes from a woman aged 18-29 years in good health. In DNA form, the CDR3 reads TGCAGTGCTAGAGCTTTGAGCGATACGCAGTATTTT. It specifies CSARALSDTQYF.